This T cell receptor beta chain was profiled in a study of beta chain features in type 1 diabetes. Study results and limitations: Naive, central memory and Treg TCRB repertoires appeared more alike in patients than in healthy donors. Resolution of whether HLA type affects TCRB rearrangement was not achieved here.

The CDR3 is 12 residues long. V was clipped by 3 bases and J by 10 bases; unmatched bases: 5. Germline-derived CDR1 and CDR2 are SEHNR and FQNEAQ (reference sequence). This clone has only a few counts. Its specificity is not known. As every portion of the isolated RNA was reverse transcribed, the sequencing read expressed TCRB transcripts. Only in-frame clones appear in the TCRdb table, and some are missing; sequencing was by immunoSEQ multiplex PCR. The data hold nearly 350,000 clones, with roughly 8% observed a single time. One heparinised blood draw, averaging roughly 0.12 L, came from each donor. What was sequenced was central memory CD4+ T cells from blood. The rearrangement uses TRBV7-9 and TRBJ1-2; 7 bases are shared with TRBD1. The receptor's source is a young woman in good health. In DNA form, the CDR3 reads TGTGCCAGCAGCTTCCGCAGGGGGGACTACACCTTC. Amino acid sequence: CASSFRRGDYTF. The whole variable domain, remainder taken from reference TRBV7-9 and TRBJ1-2, is DTGVSQNPRHKITKRGQNVTFRCDPISEHNRLYWYRQTLGQGPEFLTYFQNEAQLEKSRLLSDRFSAERPKGSFSTLEIQRTEQGDSAMYLCASSFRRGDYTFGSGTRLTVV.